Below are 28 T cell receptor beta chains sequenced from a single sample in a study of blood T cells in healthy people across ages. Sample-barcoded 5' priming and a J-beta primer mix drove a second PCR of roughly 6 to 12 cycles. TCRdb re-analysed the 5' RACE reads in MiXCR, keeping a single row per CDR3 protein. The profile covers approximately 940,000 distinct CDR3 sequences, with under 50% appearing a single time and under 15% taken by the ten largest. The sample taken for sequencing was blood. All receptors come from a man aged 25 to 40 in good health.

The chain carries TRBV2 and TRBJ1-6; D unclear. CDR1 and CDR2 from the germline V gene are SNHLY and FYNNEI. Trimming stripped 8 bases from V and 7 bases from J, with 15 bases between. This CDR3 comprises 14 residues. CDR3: CASLRGEGNSPLHF. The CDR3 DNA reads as TGTGCCAGCCTCCGGGGTGAAGGCAATTCACCCCTCCACTTT.

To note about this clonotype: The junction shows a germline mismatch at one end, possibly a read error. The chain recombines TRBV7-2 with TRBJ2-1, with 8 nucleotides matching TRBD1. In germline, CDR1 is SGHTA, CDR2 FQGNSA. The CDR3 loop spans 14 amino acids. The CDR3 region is CASSSRQGYKEQFF. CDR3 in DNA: TGTGCCAGCAGCTCAAGACAGGGGTACAAGGAGCAGTTCTTC. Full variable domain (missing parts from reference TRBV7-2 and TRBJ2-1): GAGVSQSPSNKVTEKGKDVELRCDPISGHTALYWYRQSLGQGLEFLIYFQGNSAPDKSGLPSDRFSAERTGGSVSTLTIQRTQQEDSAVYLCASSSRQGYKEQFFGPGTRLTVL.

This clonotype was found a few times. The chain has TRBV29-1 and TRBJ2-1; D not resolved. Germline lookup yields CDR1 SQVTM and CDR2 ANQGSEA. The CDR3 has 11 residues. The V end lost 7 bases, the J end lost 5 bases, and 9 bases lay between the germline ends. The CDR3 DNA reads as TGCAGCGCCCTGAGGAACAATGAGCAGTTCTTC. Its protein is CSALRNNEQFF.

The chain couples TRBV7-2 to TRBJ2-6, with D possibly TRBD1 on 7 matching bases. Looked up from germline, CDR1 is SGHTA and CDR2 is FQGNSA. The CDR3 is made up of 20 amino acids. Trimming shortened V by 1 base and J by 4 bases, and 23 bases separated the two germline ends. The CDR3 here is CASSLGPFGRGAYGANVLTF. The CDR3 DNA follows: TGTGCCAGCAGCTTAGGCCCTTTCGGCAGGGGGGCTTACGGGGCCAACGTCCTGACTTTC.

Here the CDR3 reads CASSQDWDSGSYNEQFF. The DNA for the CDR3 is TGCGCCAGCAGCCAAGATTGGGATAGCGGTTCCTACAATGAGCAGTTCTTC. The rearrangement links TRBV4-1 to TRBJ2-1; a possible D gene is TRBD2 (6 bases). This CDR3 spans 17 amino acids. With 0 bases removed from V and 1 base from J, the gap between germline ends came to 13 bases. Per germline, CDR1 MGHRA and CDR2 YSYEKL.

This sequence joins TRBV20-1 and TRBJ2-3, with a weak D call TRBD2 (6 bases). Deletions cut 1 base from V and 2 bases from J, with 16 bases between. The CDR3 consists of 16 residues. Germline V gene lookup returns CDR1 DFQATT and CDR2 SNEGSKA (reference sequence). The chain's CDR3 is CSARASFGRLTDTQYF. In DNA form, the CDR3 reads TGCAGTGCTAGAGCCTCCTTTGGGAGGCTCACAGATACGCAGTATTTT.

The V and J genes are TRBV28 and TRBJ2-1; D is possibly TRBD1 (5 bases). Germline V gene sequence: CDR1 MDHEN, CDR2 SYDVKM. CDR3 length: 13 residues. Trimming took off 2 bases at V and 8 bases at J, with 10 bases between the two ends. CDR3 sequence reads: CASSLVGDDEQFF. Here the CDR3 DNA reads TGTGCCAGCAGTTTAGTAGGGGATGATGAGCAGTTCTTC.

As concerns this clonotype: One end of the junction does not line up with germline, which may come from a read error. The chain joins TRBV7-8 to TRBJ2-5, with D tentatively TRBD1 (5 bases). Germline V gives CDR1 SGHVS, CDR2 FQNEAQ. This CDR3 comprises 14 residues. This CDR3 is CASSLGGDQEIQYF. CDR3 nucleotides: TGTGCCAGCAGCTTAGGGGGCGACCAAGAGATCCAGTACTTC. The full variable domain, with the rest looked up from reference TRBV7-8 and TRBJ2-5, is GAGVSQSPRYKVAKRGQDVALRCDPISGHVSLFWYQQALGQGPEFLTYFQNEAQLDKSGLPSDRFFAERPEGSVSTLKIQRTQQEDSAVYLCASSLGGDQEIQYFGPGTRLLVL.

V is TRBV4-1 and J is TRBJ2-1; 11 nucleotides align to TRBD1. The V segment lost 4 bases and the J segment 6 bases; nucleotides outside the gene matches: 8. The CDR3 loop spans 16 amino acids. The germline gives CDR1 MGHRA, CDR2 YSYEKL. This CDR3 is CASSPPGQGGSNEQFF. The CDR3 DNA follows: TGCGCCAGCAGCCCGCCGGGACAGGGGGGATCCAATGAGCAGTTCTTC.

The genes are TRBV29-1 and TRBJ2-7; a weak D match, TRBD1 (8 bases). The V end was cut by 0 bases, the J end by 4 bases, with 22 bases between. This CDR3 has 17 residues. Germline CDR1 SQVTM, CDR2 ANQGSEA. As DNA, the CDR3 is TGCAGCGTTGAAGATCCGGGAGGTGGACAGGGCCTTTACGAGCAGTACTTC. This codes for CSVEDPGGGQGLYEQYF.

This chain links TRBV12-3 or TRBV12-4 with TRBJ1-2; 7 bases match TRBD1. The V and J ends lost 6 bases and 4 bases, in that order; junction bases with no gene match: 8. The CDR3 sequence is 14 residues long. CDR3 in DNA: TGTGCCAGCAGCCCCGACAGGGAGGCCTATGGCTACACCTTC. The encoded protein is CASSPDREAYGYTF.

The CDR3 nucleotides are TGTGCCAGCAGTTTAGGGGACAGGGGGTACACCGGGGAGCTGTTTTTT. It encodes CASSLGDRGYTGELFF. This chain connects TRBV12-3 or TRBV12-4 to TRBJ2-2; TRBD1 aligns across 11 bases. This CDR3 is 16 amino acids long. J lost 3 bases, V lost 1 base, and 1 base had no gene match.

The CDR3 bases are TGCGCCAGCACCCTCCGTCCGGGGGCGGACGCAGATACGCAGTATTTT. Its protein is CASTLRPGADADTQYF. The rearrangement links TRBV5-1 to TRBJ2-3, with D perhaps being TRBD1 or TRBD2 (6 bases each). Trimming shortened V by 6 bases and J by 4 bases, and 21 bases separated the two germline ends. The CDR3 is made up of 16 amino acids. The germline V gene encodes CDR1 SGHRS and CDR2 YFSETQ.

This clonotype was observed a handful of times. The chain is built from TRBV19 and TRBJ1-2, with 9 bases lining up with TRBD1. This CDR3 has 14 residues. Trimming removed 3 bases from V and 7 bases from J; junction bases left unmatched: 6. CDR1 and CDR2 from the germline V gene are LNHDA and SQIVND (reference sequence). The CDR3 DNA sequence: TGTGCCAGTAGTATGGGACAGGGCATCGGTGGCTACACCTTC. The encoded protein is CASSMGQGIGGYTF.

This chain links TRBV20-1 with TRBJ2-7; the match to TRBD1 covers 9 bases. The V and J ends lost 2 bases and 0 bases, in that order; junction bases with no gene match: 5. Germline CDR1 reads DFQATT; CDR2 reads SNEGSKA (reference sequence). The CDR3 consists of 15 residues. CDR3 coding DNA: TGCAGTGCTAGATCCTTGGACAGGGGCTCCTACGAGCAGTACTTC. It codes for CSARSLDRGSYEQYF.

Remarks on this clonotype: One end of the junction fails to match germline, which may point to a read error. The CDR3 loop reads CASSFSLAGGSTATQYF. CDR3 sequence (DNA): TGTGCCAGCAGCTTCTCCCTAGCGGGGGGGAGCACAGCTACGCAGTATTTT. This chain links TRBV7-2 with TRBJ2-3; 12 nucleotides match TRBD2. From germline, CDR1 is SGHTA and CDR2 FQGNSA. The CDR3 runs 17 residues. Filled out from reference TRBV7-2 and TRBJ2-3, the complete variable domain reads GAGVSQSPSNKVTEKGKDVELRCDPISGHTALYWYRQSLGQGLEFLIYFQGNSAPDKSGLPSDRFSAERTGGSVSTLTIQRTQQEDSAVYLCASSFSLAGGSTATQYFGPGTRLTVL.

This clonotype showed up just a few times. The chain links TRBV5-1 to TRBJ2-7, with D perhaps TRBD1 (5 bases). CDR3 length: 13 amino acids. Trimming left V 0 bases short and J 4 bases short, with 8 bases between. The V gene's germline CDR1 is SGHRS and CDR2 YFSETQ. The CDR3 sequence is CASSLADKYEQYF. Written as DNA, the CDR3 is TGCGCCAGCAGCTTGGCGGACAAATACGAGCAGTACTTC.

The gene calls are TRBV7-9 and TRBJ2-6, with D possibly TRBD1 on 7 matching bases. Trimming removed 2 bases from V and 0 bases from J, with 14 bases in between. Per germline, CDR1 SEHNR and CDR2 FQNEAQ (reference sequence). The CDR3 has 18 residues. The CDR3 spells CASSLLQGGPSGANVLTF. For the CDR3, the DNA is TGTGCCAGCAGCTTACTGCAGGGGGGACCCTCTGGGGCCAACGTCCTGACTTTC.

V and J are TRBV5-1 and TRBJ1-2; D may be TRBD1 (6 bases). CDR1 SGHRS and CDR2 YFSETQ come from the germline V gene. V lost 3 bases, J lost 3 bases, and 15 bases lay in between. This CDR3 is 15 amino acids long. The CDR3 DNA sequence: TGCGCCAGCAGCTACCCGGACAGAAACGACTATGGCTACACCTTC. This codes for CASSYPDRNDYGYTF.

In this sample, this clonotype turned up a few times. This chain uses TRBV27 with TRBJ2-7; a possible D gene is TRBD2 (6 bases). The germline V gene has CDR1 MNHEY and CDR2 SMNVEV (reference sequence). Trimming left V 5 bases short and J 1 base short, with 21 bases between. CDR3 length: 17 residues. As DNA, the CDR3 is TGTGCCAGCAGTGGGCGGTCTGGCGGGGTCTTTTCCTACGAGCAGTACTTC. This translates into CASSGRSGGVFSYEQYF.

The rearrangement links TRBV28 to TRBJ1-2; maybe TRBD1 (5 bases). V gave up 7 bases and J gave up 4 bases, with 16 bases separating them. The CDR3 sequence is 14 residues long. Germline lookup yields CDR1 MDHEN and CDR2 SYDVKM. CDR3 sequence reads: CASTQAGQGYGYTF. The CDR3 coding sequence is TGTGCCAGCACCCAGGCGGGGCAGGGCTATGGCTACACCTTC.

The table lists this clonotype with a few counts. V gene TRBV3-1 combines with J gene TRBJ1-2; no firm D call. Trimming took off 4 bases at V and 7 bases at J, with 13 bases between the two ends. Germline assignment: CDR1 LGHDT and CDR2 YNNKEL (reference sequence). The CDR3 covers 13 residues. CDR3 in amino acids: CASSPGTPLGYTF. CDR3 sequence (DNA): TGTGCCAGCAGCCCCGGTACTCCCCTTGGCTACACCTTC.

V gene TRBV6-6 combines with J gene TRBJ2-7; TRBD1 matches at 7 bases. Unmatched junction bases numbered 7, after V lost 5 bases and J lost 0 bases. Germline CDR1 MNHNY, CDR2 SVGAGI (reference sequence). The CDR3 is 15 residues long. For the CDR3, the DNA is TGTGCCAGCAGTATGACAGGGTACCCCTCCTACGAGCAGTACTTC. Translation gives CASSMTGYPSYEQYF.

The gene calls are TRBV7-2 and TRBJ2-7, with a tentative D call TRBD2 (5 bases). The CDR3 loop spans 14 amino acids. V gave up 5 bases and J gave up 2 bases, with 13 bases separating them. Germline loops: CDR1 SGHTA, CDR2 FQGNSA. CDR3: CASSGRMEAYEQYF. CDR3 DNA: TGTGCCAGCAGCGGGCGTATGGAGGCCTACGAGCAGTACTTC.

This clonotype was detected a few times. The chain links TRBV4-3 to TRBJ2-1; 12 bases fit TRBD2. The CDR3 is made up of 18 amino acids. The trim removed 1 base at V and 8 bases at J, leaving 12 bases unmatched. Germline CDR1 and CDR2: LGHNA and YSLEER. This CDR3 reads CASSQVQRGLAGEDEQFF. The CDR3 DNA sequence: TGCGCCAGCAGCCAAGTTCAAAGGGGACTAGCGGGTGAGGATGAGCAGTTCTTC.

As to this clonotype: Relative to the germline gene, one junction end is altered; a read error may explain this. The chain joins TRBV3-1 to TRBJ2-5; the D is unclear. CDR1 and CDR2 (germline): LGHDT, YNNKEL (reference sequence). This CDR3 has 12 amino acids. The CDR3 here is CARSQSGETQYF. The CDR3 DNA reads TGTGCCCGCAGCCAGAGTGGAGAGACCCAGTACTTC.

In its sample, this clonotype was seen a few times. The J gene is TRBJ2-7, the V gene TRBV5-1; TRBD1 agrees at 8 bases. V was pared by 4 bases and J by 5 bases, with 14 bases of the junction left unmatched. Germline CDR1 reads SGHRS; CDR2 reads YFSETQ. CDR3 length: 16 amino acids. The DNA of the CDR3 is TGCGCCAGCAGCCCAAACACAGGGGGACGAATAGACGAGCAGTACTTC. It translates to CASSPNTGGRIDEQYF. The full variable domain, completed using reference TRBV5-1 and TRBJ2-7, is KAGVTQTPRYLIKTRGQQVTLSCSPISGHRSVSWYQQTPGQGLQFLFEYFSETQRNKGNFPGRFSGRQFSNSRSEMNVSTLELGDSALYLCASSPNTGGRIDEQYFGPGTRLTVT.

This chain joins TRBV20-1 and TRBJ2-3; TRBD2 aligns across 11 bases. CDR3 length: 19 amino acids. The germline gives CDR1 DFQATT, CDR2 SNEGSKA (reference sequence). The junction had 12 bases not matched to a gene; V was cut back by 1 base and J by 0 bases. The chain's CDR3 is CSARGVLASGGLSTDTQYF. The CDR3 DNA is TGCAGTGCTAGAGGGGTGTTAGCTAGCGGGGGGTTGAGCACAGATACGCAGTATTTT.